Listed below are T cell receptor beta chains from one sample, sequenced in a study of cytomegalovirus exposure and HLA in healthy donors. Libraries were prepared by immunoSEQ multiplex PCR; TCRdb keeps only in-frame clonotypes and omits some of them. Of 95,000 to 150,000 clones listed, around 77% are singletons. The sample was PBMCs. The receptors here all came from a woman aged 40 to 55 in good health and CMV-seropositive. The CDR3 runs from the conserved cysteine through the conserved F or W. The D gene is left open where the match is weak. Some rows mark clone size as missing; the rest say once, few, many or name a class of expanded clone.

cdr3_length clone_size d_call j_call v_call cdr3_nt cdr3_aa
14 - TRBD1 TRBJ2-5 TRBV14 TGTGCCAGCAGCCAACCGGGCAGGGGGAATGAGCAGTACTTC CASSQPGRGNEQYF
13 few - TRBJ1-2 TRBV29-1 TGCAGCGTTGATAACGACAGCAACTATGGCTACACCTTC CSVDNDSNYGYTF
15 few TRBD1 TRBJ2-7 TRBV5-8 TGTGCCAGCAGCAGCGTGGGACAGGGGACGGAAGAGCAGTACTTC CASSSVGQGTEEQYF
15 - TRBD1 TRBJ2-3 TRBV11-2 TGTGCCAGCAGCCCAGGGGGTACTAGCACAGATACGCAGTATTTT CASSPGGTSTDTQYF
16 - TRBD1 TRBJ2-2 TRBV5-1 TGCGCCAGCAGCTTGGCCGGGACAGGGAACCCCGGGGAGCTGTTTTTT CASSLAGTGNPGELFF
14 - - TRBJ2-2 TRBV18 TGTGCCAGCTCACCAGGCGGGTCGGCCGGGGAGCTGTTTTTT CASSPGGSAGELFF
13 - - TRBJ1-2 TRBV7-8 TGTGCCAGCAGCTTAGATCCAGGCCATGGCTACACCTTC CASSLDPGHGYTF
11 once - TRBJ1-4 TRBV29-1 TGCAGCGTAGACAGGAATGAAAAACTGTTTTTT CSVDRNEKLFF
13 - - TRBJ1-3 TRBV6-4 TGTGCCCTAAAGCCAGGGCAGGGAAACACCATATATTTT CALKPGQGNTIYF
15 once TRBD1 TRBJ1-5 TRBV6-1 TGTGCCAGCAGTGAATGGGACAGGGGGCCTCAGCCCCAGCATTTT CASSEWDRGPQPQHF
15 - TRBD2 TRBJ2-1 TRBV29-1 TGCAGCGTTGTCTTTGTGGCGGGAGTCTTGGATGAGCAGTTCTTC CSVVFVAGVLDEQFF
16 few TRBD1 TRBJ2-7 TRBV6-4 TGTGCCAGCAGTGACTCGGACAGGGGCGCCCCCTACGAGCAGTACTTC CASSDSDRGAPYEQYF
14 once TRBD2 TRBJ2-4 TRBV28 TGTGCCAGCAGTTCCTCGACTAGCGCAAACATTCAGTACTTC CASSSSTSANIQYF
15 - TRBD2 TRBJ2-1 TRBV25-1 TGTGCCAGCAGTGAGTCGGGCGGGAGGGTCAATGAGCAGTTCTTC CASSESGGRVNEQFF
16 - TRBD1 TRBJ2-3 TRBV9 TGTGCCAGCAGCGTAGAAGGGACAGGGATCACAGATACGCAGTATTTT CASSVEGTGITDTQYF
24 - - TRBJ2-6 TRBV28 TGTGCCAGCAGTTTTAAGTCAAGTCGGCCCTTAAAAACAGGGAGTCTCTCTGGGGCCAACGTCCTGACTTTC CASSFKSSRPLKTGSLSGANVLTF
14 - TRBD1 TRBJ1-6 TRBV6-5 TGTGCCAGCAGTTTCCAGGGGGCGTCTTCACCCCTCCACTTT CASSFQGASSPLHF
14 - TRBD2 TRBJ2-3 TRBV4-2 TGTGCCAGCAGCCCGGGACTAGGCACAGATACGCAGTATTTT CASSPGLGTDTQYF
14 - - TRBJ2-5 TRBV5-4 TGTGCCAGCAGCCTGCCCATGGTAGCGGAGACCCAGTACTTC CASSLPMVAETQYF
13 - - TRBJ2-3 TRBV7-3 TGTGCCAGCAGCTGGCGGGAAACAGATACGCAGTATTTT CASSWRETDTQYF
13 - - TRBJ2-7 TRBV5-1 TGCGCCAGCAGCTTGGCCTTTGCAGGGGAGCAGTACTTC CASSLAFAGEQYF
14 - TRBD1 TRBJ2-5 TRBV28 TGTGCCAGCAGGGCCGGGACAGGTTTAGAGACCCAGTACTTC CASRAGTGLETQYF
14 few - TRBJ1-2 TRBV5-4 TGTGCCAGCTCTCCTGGCCGACTAAACTATGGCTACACCTTC CASSPGRLNYGYTF
14 - - TRBJ1-5 TRBV19 TGTGCCAGTAGTTGGGGGGGCTCAAATCAGCCCCAGCATTTT CASSWGGSNQPQHF
12 - TRBD1 TRBJ2-3 TRBV29-1 TGCAGCGTCCAGGGGGCCGGAGATACGCAGTATTTT CSVQGAGDTQYF
13 - - TRBJ2-1 TRBV2 TGTGCCAGCAAAGAGGACAGCTACAATGGGCAGTTCTTC CASKEDSYNGQFF
13 few - TRBJ1-5 TRBV19 TGTGCCAGTAGAGGGTGGAGGGATCAGCCCCAGCATTTT CASRGWRDQPQHF
14 - TRBD1 TRBJ1-1 TRBV5-1 TGCGCCAGCAGCTGGGACGGGACAGGAAACGTAGCTTTCTTT CASSWDGTGNVAFF
13 - - TRBJ2-5 TRBV19 TGTGCCAGTAGTATTACAGACCAAGAGACCCAGTACTTC CASSITDQETQYF
15 few - TRBJ2-1 TRBV5-4 TGTGCCAGCAGCTTGGGGGGGAGGTCCTACAATGAGCAGTTCTTC CASSLGGRSYNEQFF
12 - - TRBJ1-2 TRBV7-2 TGTGCCAGCAGTCCTTTTAACAATGGCTACACCTTC CASSPFNNGYTF
14 - TRBD1 TRBJ2-7 TRBV19 TGTGCCAGTACCCAGCGACAGGGACCCTACGAGCAGTACTTC CASTQRQGPYEQYF